Described below is a single T cell receptor (beta chain) sequence and its context. The antigen is unknown. This specimen belongs to a study of cytomegalovirus exposure and HLA in healthy donors. Study-level findings and limits: In vitro experiments confirmed that a few CMV-associated chains were specific for CMV antigens. In a later analysis, at a false discovery rate of 0.05, under 20,000 TCR beta sequences were associated with HLA alleles. Most of the CMV-associated TCR beta chains (in a later analysis) appeared to be HLA-restricted.

In the PCR, 60 Vbeta and 13 Jbeta primers were used. This table comes from immunoSEQ multiplex PCR, and its TCRdb copy is limited to in-frame clones, with some not included. The sample has 210,000 or so clones; around four fifths are singletons. The CDR3 consists of 14 residues. V gave up 5 bases and J gave up 6 bases, with 17 bases separating them. Germline CDR1 and CDR2: SSHAT and FNYEAQ (reference sequence). The genes are TRBV7-7 and TRBJ2-7; a weak D match, TRBD2 (5 bases). This receptor was taken from an older woman in good health and CMV-seropositive. The sample was PBMCs. This CDR3 reads CASSLSVRDAEQYF. The CDR3 coding sequence is TGTGCCAGCAGCCTTAGCGTTAGGGATGCCGAGCAGTACTTC.